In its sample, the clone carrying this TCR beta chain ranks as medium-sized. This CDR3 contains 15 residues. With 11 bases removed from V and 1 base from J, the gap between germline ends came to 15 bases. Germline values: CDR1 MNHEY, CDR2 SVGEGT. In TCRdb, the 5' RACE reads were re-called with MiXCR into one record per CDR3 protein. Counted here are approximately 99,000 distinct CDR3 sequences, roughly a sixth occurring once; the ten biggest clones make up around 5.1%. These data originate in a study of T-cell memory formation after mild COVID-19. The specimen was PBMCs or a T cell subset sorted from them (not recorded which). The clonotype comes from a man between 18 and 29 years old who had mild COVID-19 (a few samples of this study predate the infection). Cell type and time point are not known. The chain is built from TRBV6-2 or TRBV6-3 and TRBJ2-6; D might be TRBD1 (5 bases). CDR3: CAARTGYSGANVLTF. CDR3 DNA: TGTGCCGCCAGAACAGGTTATTCTGGGGCCAACGTCCTGACTTTC.